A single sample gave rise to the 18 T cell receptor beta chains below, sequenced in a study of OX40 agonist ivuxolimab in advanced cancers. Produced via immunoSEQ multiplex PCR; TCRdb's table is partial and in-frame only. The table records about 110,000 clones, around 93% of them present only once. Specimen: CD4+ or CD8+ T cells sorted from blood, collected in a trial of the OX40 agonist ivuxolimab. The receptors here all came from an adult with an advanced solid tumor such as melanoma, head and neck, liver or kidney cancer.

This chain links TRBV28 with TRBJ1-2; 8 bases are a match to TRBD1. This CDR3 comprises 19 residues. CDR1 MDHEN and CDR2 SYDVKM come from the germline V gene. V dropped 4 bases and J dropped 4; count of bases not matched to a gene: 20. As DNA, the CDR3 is TGTGCCAGCAGTTCGTGGGGTCAGACAGGGGAAGCGATCCTCTATGGCTACACCTTC. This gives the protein CASSSWGQTGEAILYGYTF.

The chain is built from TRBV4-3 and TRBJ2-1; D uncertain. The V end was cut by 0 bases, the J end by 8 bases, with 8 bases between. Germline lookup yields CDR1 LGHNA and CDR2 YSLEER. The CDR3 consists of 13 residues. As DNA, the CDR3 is TGCGCCAGCAGCCAAGAGAACCTCTATGAGCAGTTCTTC. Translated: CASSQENLYEQFF.

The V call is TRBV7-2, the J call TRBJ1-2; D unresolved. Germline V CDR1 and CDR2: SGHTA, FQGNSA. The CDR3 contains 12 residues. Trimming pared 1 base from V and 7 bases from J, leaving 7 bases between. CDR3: CASSLVAGGYTF. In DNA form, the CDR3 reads TGTGCCAGCAGCTTAGTGGCAGGTGGCTACACCTTC.

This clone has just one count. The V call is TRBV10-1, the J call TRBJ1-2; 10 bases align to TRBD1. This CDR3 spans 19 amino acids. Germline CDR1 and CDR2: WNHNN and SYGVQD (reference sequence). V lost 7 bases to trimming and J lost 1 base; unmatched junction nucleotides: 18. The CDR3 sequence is CASTQPSGTGAWSNYGYTF. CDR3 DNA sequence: TGCGCCAGCACTCAACCGTCAGGGACAGGGGCCTGGAGTAACTATGGCTACACCTTC.

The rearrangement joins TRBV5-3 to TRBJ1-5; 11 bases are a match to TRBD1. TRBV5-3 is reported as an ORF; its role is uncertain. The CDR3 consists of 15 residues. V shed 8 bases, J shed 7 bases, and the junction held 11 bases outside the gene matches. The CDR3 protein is CASSTGTGGGQPQHF. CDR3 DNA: TGTGCCAGCAGCACCGGGACAGGGGGTGGGCAGCCCCAGCATTTT.

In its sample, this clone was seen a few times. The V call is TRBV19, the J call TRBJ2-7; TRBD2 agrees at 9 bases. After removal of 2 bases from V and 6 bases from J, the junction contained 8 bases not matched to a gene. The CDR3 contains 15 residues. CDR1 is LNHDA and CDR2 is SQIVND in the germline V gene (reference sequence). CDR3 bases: TGTGCCAGTAGTATACCGCTAGCGGGGAGTCCCGAGCAGTACTTC. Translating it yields CASSIPLAGSPEQYF.

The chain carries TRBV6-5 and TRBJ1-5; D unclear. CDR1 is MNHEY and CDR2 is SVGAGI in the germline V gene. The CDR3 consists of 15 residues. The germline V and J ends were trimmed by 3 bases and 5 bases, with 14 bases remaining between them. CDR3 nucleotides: TGTGCCAGCAGTTATTCACACGGGGTGGATCAGCCCCAGCATTTT. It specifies CASSYSHGVDQPQHF.

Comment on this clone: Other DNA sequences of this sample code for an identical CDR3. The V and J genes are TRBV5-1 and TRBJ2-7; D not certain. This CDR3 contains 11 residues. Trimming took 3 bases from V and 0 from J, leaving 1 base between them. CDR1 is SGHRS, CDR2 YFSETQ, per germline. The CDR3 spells CASSSSYEQYF. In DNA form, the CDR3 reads TGCGCCAGCAGCTCCTCCTACGAGCAGTACTTC.

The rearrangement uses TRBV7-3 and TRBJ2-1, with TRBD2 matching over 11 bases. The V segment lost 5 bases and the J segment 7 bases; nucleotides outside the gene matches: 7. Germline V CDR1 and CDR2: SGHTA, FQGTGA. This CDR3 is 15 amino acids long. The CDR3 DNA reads TGTGCCAGCAGCCTTAGCGGGAGGGCCGGAAATGAGCAGTTCTTC. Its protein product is CASSLSGRAGNEQFF. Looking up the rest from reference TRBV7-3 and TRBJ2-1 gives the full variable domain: GAGVSQTPSNKVTEKGKYVELRCDPISGHTALYWYRQSLGQGPEFLIYFQGTGAADDSGLPNDRFFAVRPEGSVSTLKIQRTERGDSAVYLCASSLSGRAGNEQFFGPGTRLTVL.

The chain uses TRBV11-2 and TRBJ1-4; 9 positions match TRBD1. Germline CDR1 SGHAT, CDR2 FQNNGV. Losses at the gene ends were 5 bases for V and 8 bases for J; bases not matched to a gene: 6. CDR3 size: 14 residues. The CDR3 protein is CASSLQGQGEKLFF. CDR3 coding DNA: TGTGCCAGCAGCCTTCAGGGACAGGGAGAAAAACTGTTTTTT.

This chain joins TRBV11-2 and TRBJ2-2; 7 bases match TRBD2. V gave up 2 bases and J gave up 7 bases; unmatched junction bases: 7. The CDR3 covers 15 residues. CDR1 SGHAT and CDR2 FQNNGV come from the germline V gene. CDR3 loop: CASSLLLAFGGELFF. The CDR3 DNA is TGTGCCAGCAGCTTATTACTAGCGTTCGGCGGGGAGCTGTTTTTT.

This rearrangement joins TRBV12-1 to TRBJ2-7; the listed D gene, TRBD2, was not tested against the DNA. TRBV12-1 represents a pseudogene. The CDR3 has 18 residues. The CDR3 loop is CASRDLGAGASGSYEQYF. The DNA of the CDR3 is TGTGCCAGCAGGGATCTTGGGGCCGGGGCTAGCGGTTCCTACGAGCAGTACTTC.

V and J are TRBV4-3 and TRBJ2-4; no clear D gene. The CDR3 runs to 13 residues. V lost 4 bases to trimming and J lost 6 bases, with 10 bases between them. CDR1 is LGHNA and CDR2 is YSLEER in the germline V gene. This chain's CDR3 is CASSPPGVNIQYF. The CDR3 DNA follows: TGCGCCAGCAGCCCCCCGGGCGTAAACATTCAGTACTTC.

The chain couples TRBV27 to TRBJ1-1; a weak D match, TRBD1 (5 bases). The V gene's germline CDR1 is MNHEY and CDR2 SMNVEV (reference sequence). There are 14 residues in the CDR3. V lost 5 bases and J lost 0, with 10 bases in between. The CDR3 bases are TGTGCCAGCAGTGTCGGGGGTTTGAACACTGAAGCTTTCTTT. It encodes CASSVGGLNTEAFF.

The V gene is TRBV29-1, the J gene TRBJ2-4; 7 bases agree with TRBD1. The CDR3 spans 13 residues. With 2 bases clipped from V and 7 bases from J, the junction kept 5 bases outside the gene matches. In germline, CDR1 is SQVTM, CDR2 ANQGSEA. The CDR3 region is CSVENDRANIQYF. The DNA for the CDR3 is TGCAGCGTTGAAAACGACAGGGCTAACATTCAGTACTTC.

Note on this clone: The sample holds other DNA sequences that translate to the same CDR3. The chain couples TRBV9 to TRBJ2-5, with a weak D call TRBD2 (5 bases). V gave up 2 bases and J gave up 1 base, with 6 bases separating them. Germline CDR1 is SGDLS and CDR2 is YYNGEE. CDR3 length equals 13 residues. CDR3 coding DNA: TGTGCCAGCAGCGTGGAGGTCCAAGAGACCCAGTACTTC. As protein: CASSVEVQETQYF.

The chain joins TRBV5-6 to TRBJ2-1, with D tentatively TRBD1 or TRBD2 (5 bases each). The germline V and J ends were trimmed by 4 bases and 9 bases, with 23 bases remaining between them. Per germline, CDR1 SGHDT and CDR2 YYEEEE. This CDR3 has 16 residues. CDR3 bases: TGTGCCAGCAGCGCCCCCGGGACCACGACGATGGGTGAGCAGTTCTTC. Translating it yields CASSAPGTTTMGEQFF.

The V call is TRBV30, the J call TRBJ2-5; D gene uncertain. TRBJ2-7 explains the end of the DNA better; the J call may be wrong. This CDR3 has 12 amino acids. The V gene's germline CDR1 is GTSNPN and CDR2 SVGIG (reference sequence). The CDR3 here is CAWSVLSYEQYF. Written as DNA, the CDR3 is TGTGCCTGGAGTGTTCTCTCCTACGAGCAGTACTTC.